The entry below gives a single T cell receptor beta chain sequence along with its context. Its cognate antigen is unknown. The data derive from a study of T cells in Graves' hyperthyroidism and ophthalmopathy. Study findings and constraints: Among thyroid clonotypes expanded above 0.001, most also appeared in blood.

Patients aged 18 to 65 had newly diagnosed hyperthyroidism of under 2 months' duration. Diagnoses were made from clinical symptoms, serum measures (thyroxine and TRAb), thyroid ultrasound and orbital computed tomography. The source of the PBMCs was 10 ml of fresh peripheral blood. Germline V lookup: CDR1 SQVTM, CDR2 ANQGSEA. The CDR3 is made up of 14 amino acids. V was pared by 5 bases and J by 3 bases, with 14 bases between. Authors of the study amplified TCR beta CDR3 regions from RNA transcripts. First-round RT-PCR of the TCR CDR3 relied on the HTBI primer set. MiXCR, run by TCRdb on the multiplex PCR reads, gives a single entry per CDR3 protein. The table has fewer than 900,000 distinct CDR3 sequences, less than 20% seen once.

Material: blood. This sequence originates from a man between 18 and 29 years old with Graves' hyperthyroidism. The chain uses TRBV29-1 and TRBJ2-1; D possibly corresponds to TRBD2 (6 bases). The CDR3 coding sequence is TGCAGCGTTTTCCGGGGGACGGGCTACAATGAGCAGTTCTTC. This gives the protein CSVFRGTGYNEQFF.